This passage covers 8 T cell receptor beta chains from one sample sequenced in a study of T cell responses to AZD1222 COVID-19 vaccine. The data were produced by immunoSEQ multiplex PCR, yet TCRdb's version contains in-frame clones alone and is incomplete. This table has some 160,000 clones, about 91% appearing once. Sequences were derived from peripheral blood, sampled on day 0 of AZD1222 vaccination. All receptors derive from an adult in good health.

CDR3 in amino acids: CASSESGLGNTIYF. The CDR3 region has the DNA TGCGCCAGCAGTGAATCGGGGCTCGGAAACACCATATATTTT. The chain joins TRBV10-1 to TRBJ1-3; TRBD1 might be the D (5 bases). The CDR3 consists of 14 residues. In germline, CDR1 is WNHNN, CDR2 SYGVQD (reference sequence). V was cut by 3 bases and J by 4 bases, with 10 bases left in between.

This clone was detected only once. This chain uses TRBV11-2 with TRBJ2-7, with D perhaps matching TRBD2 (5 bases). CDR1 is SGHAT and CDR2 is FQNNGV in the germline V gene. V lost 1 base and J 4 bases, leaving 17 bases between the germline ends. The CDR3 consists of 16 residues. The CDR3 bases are TGTGCCAGCAGCTTAGCCGGGAATAAGGCAAGTTACGAGCAGTACTTC. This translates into CASSLAGNKASYEQYF.

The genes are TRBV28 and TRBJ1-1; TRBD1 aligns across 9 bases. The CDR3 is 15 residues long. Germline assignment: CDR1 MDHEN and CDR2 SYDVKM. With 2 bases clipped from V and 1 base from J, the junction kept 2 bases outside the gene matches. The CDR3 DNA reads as TGTGCCAGCAGTTTAGGGGGACAGGGGAACACTGAAGCTTTCTTT. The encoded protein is CASSLGGQGNTEAFF. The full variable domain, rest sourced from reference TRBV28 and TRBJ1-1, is DVKVTQSSRYLVKRTGEKVFLECVQDMDHENMFWYRQDPGLGLRLIYFSYDVKMKEKGDIPEGYSVSREKKERFSLILESASTNQTSMYLCASSLGGQGNTEAFFGQGTRLTVV.

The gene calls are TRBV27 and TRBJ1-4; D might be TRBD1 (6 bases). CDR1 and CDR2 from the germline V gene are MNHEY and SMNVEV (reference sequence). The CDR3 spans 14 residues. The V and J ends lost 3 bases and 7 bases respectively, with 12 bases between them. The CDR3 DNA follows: TGTGCCAGCAGTTTGCAGGGGCCCAGTGAAAAACTGTTTTTT. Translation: CASSLQGPSEKLFF.

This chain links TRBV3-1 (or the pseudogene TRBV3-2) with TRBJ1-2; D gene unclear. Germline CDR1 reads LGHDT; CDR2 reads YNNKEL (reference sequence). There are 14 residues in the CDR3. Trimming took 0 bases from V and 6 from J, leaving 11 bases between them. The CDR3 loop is CASSQEGLMDGYTF. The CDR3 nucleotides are TGTGCCAGCAGCCAAGAAGGGCTGATGGATGGCTACACCTTC.

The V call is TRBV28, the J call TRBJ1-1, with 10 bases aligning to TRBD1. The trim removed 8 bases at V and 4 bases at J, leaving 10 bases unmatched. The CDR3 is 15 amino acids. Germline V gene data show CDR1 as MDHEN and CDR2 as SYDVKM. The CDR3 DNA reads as TGTGCCAGCGGCCTCGGACAGGGGGGGTCCACTGAAGCTTTCTTT. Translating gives CASGLGQGGSTEAFF. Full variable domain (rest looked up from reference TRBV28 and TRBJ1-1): DVKVTQSSRYLVKRTGEKVFLECVQDMDHENMFWYRQDPGLGLRLIYFSYDVKMKEKGDIPEGYSVSREKKERFSLILESASTNQTSMYLCASGLGQGGSTEAFFGQGTRLTVV.

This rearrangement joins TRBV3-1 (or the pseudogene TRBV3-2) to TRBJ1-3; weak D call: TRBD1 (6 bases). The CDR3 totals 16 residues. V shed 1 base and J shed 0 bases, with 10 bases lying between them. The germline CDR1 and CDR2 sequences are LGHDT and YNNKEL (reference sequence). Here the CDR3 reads CASSQAGATSGNTIYF. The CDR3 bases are TGTGCCAGCAGCCAAGCAGGGGCCACCTCTGGAAACACCATATATTTT.

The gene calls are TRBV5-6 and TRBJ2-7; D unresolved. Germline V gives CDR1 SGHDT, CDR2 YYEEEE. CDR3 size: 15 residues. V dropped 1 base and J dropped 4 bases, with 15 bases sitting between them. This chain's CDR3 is CASSLRARALYEQYF. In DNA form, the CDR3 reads TGTGCCAGCAGCTTGCGTGCTCGGGCTCTGTACGAGCAGTACTTC. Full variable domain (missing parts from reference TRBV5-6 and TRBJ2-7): DAGVTQSPTHLIKTRGQQVTLRCSPKSGHDTVSWYQQALGQGPQFIFQYYEEEERQRGNFPDRFSGHQFPNYSSELNVNALLLGDSALYLCASSLRARALYEQYFGPGTRLTVT.